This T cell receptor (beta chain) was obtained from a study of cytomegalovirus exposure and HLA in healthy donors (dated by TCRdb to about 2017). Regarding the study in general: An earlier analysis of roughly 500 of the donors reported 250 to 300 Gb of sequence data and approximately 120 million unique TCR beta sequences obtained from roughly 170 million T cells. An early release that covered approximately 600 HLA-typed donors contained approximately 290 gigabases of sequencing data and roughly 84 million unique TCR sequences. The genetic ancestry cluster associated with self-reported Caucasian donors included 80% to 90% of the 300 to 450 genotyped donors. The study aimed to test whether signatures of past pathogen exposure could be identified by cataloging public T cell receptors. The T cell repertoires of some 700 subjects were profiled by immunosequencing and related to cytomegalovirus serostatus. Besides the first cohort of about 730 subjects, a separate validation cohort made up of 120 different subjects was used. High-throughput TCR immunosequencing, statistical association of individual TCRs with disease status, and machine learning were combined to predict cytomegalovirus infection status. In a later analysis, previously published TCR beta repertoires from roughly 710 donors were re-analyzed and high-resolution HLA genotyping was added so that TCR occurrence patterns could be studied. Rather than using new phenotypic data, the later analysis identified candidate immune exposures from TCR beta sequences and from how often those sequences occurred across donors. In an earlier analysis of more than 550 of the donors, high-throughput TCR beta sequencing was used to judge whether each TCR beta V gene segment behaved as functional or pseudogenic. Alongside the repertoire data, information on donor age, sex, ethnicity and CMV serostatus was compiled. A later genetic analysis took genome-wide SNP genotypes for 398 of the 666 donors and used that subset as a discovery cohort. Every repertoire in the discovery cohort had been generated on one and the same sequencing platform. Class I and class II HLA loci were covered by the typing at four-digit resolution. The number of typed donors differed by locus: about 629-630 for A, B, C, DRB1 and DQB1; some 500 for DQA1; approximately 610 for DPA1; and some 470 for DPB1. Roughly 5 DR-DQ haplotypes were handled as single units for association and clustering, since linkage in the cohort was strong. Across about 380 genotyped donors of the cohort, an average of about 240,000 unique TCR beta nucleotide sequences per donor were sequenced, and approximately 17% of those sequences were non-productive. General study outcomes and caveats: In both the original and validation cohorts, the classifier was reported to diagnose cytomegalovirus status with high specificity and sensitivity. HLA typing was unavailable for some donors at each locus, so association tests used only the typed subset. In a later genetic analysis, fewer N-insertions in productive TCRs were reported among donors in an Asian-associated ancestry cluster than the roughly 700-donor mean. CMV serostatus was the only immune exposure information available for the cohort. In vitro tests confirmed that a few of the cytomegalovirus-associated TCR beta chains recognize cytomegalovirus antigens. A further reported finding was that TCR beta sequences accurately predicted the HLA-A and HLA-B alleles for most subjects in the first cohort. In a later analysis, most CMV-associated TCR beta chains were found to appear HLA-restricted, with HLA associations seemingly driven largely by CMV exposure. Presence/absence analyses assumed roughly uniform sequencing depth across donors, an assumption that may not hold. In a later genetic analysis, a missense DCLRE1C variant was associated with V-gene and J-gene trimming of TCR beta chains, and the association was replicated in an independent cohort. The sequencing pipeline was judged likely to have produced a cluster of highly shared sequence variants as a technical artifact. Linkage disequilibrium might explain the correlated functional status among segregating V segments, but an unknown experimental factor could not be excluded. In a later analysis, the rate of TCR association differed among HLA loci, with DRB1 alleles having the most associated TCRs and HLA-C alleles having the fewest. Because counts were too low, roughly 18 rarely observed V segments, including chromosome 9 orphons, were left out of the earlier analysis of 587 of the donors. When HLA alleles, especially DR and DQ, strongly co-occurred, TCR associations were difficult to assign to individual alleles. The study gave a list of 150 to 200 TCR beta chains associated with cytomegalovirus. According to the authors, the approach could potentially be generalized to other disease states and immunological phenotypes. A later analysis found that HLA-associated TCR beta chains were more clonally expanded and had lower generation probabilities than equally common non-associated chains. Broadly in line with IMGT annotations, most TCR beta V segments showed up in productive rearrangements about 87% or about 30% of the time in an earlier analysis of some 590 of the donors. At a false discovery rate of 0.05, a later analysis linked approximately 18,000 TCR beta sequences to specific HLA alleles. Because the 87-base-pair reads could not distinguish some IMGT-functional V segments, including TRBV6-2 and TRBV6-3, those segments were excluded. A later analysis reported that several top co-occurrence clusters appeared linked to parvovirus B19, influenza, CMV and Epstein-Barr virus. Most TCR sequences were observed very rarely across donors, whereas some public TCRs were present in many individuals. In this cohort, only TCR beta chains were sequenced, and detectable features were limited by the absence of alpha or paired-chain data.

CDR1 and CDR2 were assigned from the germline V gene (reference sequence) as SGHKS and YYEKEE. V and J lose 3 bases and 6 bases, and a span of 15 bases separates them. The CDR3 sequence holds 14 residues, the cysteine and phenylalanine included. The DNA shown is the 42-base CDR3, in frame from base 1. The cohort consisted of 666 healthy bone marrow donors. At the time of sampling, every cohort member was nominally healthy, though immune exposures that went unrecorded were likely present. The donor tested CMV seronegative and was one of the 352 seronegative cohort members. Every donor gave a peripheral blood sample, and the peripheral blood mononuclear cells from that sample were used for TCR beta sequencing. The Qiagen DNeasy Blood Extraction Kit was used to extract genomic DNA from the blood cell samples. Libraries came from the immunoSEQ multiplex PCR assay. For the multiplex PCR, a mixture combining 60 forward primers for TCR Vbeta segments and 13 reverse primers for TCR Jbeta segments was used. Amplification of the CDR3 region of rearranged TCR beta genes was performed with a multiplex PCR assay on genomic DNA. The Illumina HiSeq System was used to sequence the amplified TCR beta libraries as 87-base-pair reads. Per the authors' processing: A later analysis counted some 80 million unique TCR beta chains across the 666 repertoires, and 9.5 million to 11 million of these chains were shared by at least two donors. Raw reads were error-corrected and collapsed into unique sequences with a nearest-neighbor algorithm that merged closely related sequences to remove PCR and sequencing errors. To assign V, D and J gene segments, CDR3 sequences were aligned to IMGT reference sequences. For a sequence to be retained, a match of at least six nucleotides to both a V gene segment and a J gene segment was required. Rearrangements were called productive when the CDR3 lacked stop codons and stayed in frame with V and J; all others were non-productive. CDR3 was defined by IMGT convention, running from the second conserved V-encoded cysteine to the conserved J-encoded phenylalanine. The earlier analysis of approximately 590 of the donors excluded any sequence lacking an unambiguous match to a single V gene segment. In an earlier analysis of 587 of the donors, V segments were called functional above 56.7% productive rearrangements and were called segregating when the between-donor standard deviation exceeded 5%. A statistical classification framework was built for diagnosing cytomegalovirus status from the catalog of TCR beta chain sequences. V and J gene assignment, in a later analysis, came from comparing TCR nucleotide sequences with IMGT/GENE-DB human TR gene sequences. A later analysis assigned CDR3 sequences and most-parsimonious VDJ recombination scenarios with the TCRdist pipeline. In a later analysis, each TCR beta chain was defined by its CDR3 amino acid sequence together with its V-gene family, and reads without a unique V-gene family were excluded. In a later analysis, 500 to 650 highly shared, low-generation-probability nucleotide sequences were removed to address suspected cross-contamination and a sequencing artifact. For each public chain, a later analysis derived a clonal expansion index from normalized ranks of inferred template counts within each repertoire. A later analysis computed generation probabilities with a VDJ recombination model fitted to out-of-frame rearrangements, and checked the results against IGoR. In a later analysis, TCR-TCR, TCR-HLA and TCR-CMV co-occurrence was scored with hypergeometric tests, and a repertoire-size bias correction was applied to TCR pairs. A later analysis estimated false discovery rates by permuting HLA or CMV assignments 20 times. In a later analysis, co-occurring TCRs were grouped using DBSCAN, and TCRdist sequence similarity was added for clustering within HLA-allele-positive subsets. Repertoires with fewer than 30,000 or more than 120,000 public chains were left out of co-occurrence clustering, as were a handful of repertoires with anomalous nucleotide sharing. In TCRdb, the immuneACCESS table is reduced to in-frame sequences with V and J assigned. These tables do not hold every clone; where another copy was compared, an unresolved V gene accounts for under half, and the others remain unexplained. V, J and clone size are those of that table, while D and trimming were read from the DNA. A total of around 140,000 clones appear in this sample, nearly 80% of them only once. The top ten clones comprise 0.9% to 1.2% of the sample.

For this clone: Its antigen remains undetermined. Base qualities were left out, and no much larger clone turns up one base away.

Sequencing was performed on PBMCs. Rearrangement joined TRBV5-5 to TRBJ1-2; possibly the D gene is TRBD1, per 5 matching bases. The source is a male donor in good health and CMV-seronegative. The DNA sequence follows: TGTGCCAGCAGCTCCCTTGGCAGGGTCGATGGCTACACCTTC. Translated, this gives CASSSLGRVDGYTF. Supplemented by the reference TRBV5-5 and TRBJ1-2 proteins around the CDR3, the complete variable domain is DAGVTQSPTHLIKTRGQQVTLRCSPISGHKSVSWYQQVLGQGPQFIFQYYEKEERGRGNFPDRFSARQFPNYSSELNVNALLLGDSALYLCASSSLGRVDGYTFGSGTRLTVV.